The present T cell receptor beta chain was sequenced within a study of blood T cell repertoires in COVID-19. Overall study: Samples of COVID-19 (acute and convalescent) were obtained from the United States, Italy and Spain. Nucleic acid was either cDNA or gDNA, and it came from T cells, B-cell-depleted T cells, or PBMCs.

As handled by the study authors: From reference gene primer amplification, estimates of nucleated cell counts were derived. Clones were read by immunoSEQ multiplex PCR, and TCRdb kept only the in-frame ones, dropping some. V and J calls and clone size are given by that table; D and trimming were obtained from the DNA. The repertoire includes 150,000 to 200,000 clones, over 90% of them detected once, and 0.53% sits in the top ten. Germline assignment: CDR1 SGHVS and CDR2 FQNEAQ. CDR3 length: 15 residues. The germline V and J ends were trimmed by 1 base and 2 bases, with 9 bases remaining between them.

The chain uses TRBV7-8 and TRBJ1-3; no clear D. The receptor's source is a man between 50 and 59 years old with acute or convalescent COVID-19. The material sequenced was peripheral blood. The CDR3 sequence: CASSLEVGAGNTIYF. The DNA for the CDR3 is TGTGCCAGCAGCTTAGAGGTGGGCGCTGGAAACACCATATATTTT.